This T cell receptor (beta chain) was recovered during a study of blood T cell repertoires in COVID-19 (dated by TCRdb to the early 2020s). Concerning the study at large: The collaborator samples originated in the United States, Italy and Spain and spanned the acute and convalescent phases of COVID-19. The prospective study material was composed of cDNA or gDNA derived from T cells, B-cell-depleted T cells, or PBMCs. The dataset comprised deeply sampled blood TCRbeta repertoires from subjects exposed to, actively infected with, or recovered from COVID-19. A freely available public database, intended as a resource for researchers studying the immune response to SARS-CoV-2, is where the repertoires were released. Samples came from the ongoing ImmuneRACE study (first 160 participants) plus 1,254 subjects from 6 global collaborators. The sample metadata nearly always contained a de-identified subject ID, COVID-19 status, age in years and sex. Where available, HLA class I and class II types were obtained from metadata supplied by the sample provider rather than from assay-based typing.

Of note for this clone: What antigen it recognizes has not been identified. No much larger clonotype is one base removed from it; base qualities were not supplied.

Inclusive of the bounding cysteine and phenylalanine, the CDR3 is 14 residues long. This entry keeps only the CDR3 DNA: 42 bases, framed from base 1. Relative to germline, V is 5 bases shorter and J is 4 bases shorter, with 15 bases between their ends. In the germline V gene, CDR1 corresponds to MDHEN and CDR2 to SYDVKM. The collaborating institutions used their own protocols to collect whole blood in K2EDTA tubes. Collaborator samples were shipped for TCRbeta analysis as frozen whole blood, isolated PBMCs, or DNA extracted from either sample type. Overall study outcomes, separate from this receptor: The amount of clinical and demographic metadata varied by source and participant and was provided uncurated.

The immunoSEQ Assay, a bias-controlled multiplex PCR, was used to amplify TCRbeta CDR3 regions from genomic DNA. Per the authors' processing: Nucleated cell counts per sample were estimated from amplification of reference gene primers within the assay. To quantify the absolute abundance of each unique TCRbeta CDR3 rearrangement, sequence reads were collapsed and filtered. For each sample, productive Simpson clonality was calculated by taking the square root of Simpson's diversity index across productive rearrangements. Here the immuneACCESS table is served through TCRdb, limited to in-frame sequences with V and J called. Missing clones are a known gap in these copies; in checked studies unresolved V genes cover under half, and the rest lacks a known reason. V, J and clone size are those of that table, while D and trimming were read from the DNA. The sample contains tens of thousands of clones, roughly 90% of them found a single time. The ten biggest clones cover approximately 8% of the sample.

The receptor comes from a man between 60 and 75 years old with active COVID-19. Sequenced material: peripheral blood. Recombination linked TRBV28 to TRBJ2-7; D gene: possibly TRBD2, on 6 matching bases. The DNA sequence is TGTGCCAGCAGTCCTCCGGGGGACCGATACGAGCAGTACTTC. The resulting protein is CASSPPGDRYEQYF.